One and the same sample provided the 16 T cell receptor beta chains below, sequenced in a study of T cell responses to AZD1222 COVID-19 vaccine. Using immunoSEQ multiplex PCR, the repertoire was profiled, and TCRdb retains in-frame clones only, with some absent. The table includes 150,000 to 200,000 clones, approximately 90% detected once. Here the sequenced sample was peripheral blood, taken 28 days after the second dose of the MenACWY control vaccine. These receptors all come from an adult who received the MenACWY meningococcal vaccine as a control.

This sequence joins TRBV7-9 and TRBJ2-2; 7 bases are a match to TRBD2. The germline V gene has CDR1 SEHNR and CDR2 FQNEAQ (reference sequence). Trimming cost V 5 bases and J 5 bases; bases outside gene matches: 8. The CDR3 sequence is 15 residues long. CDR3 loop: CASSHGTKATGELFF. DNA for the CDR3: TGTGCCAGCAGCCACGGGACTAAAGCAACCGGGGAGCTGTTTTTT.

The chain combines TRBV6-5 with TRBJ2-3; tentative D call: TRBD1 (6 bases). The V gene's germline CDR1 is MNHEY and CDR2 SVGAGI. V was trimmed by 6 bases and J by 3 bases, leaving 16 bases between them. CDR3 length: 15 amino acids. CDR3 DNA: TGTGCCAGCAGCGGCAGGGGCAGAGGTACAGATACGCAGTATTTT. Its protein product is CASSGRGRGTDTQYF.

This sequence joins TRBV3-1 (or the pseudogene TRBV3-2) and TRBJ2-6; 9 nucleotides match TRBD1. This CDR3 region has 18 residues. The V and J ends lost 4 bases and 4 bases, in that order; junction bases with no gene match: 11. Germline CDR1 is LGHDT and CDR2 is YNNKEL (reference sequence). CDR3 amino acids: CASSPAGQGLRGANVLTF. DNA for the CDR3: TGTGCCAGCAGCCCGGCAGGACAGGGGCTGAGGGGGGCCAACGTCCTGACTTTC.

CDR3 nucleotide sequence: TGCGCCAGCAGTCCCACGAGGTCCGGGGCCAACGTCCTGACTTTC. It encodes CASSPTRSGANVLTF. This rearrangement joins TRBV10-1 to TRBJ2-6, with no clear D. Germline-derived CDR1 and CDR2 are WNHNN and SYGVQD (reference sequence). The V gene lost 5 bases and the J gene lost 4 bases, with 12 bases spanning the gap. This CDR3 is 15 amino acids long.

The genes are TRBV19 and TRBJ1-5, with a tentative D call TRBD1 (5 bases). Germline V lookup: CDR1 LNHDA, CDR2 SQIVND (reference sequence). Trimming left V 1 base short and J 2 bases short, with 18 bases between. The CDR3 runs to 18 residues. For the CDR3, the DNA is TGTGCCAGTAGTATAGGCGAGGGTCGAGGGGCGCGCAATCAGCCCCAGCATTTT. As protein: CASSIGEGRGARNQPQHF.

The V and J genes are TRBV18 and TRBJ1-1, with a weak D call TRBD1 (6 bases). Germline CDR1 KGHSH, CDR2 LQKENI. This CDR3 contains 13 residues. V lost 5 bases and J 3 bases, leaving 10 bases between the germline ends. CDR3 sequence reads: CASSSRTDTEAFF. The CDR3 bases are TGTGCCAGCTCATCTCGGACAGACACTGAAGCTTTCTTT.

The rearrangement uses TRBV4-2 and TRBJ2-1, with TRBD2 matching 8 bases. Germline-derived CDR1 and CDR2 are LGHNA and YNFKEQ. This CDR3 is built from 16 residues. J lost 4 bases, V lost 3 bases, and 8 bases had no gene match. DNA for the CDR3: TGTGCCAGCAGCCAGCCCGGACTAGCTGGATACAATGAGCAGTTCTTC. Translated, it gives CASSQPGLAGYNEQFF.

The CDR3: CASSLESRETEAFF. As DNA, the CDR3 is TGTGCCAGCAGCTTAGAGAGCCGCGAGACTGAAGCTTTCTTT. The chain joins TRBV7-2 to TRBJ1-1; D ambiguous. Germline lookup yields CDR1 SGHTA and CDR2 FQGNSA. The CDR3 spans 14 residues. V dropped 1 base and J dropped 5 bases, with 11 bases sitting between them.

The CDR3 spells CASSPTASTDTQYF. CDR3 sequence (DNA): TGTGCCAGCTCACCTACCGCCAGCACAGATACGCAGTATTTT. This rearrangement joins TRBV18 to TRBJ2-3; the D is unclear. CDR1 KGHSH and CDR2 LQKENI come from the germline V gene. This CDR3 comprises 14 residues. V lost 3 bases, J lost 0 bases, and 7 bases lay in between.

The chain uses TRBV19 and TRBJ1-2; D possibly corresponds to TRBD1 (5 bases). This CDR3 region has 14 residues. V shed 7 bases and J shed 4 bases, with 16 bases lying between them. Germline CDR1 and CDR2: LNHDA and SQIVND (reference sequence). The CDR3 bases are TGTGCCAGTACCCAGGGACGAGCTAGCTATGGCTACACCTTC. Translating gives CASTQGRASYGYTF.

The rearrangement links TRBV30 to TRBJ1-3; tentatively, D is TRBD1 (6 bases). The CDR3 contains 13 residues. The germline gives CDR1 GTSNPN, CDR2 SVGIG (reference sequence). V was cut by 6 bases and J by 2 bases, with 11 bases left in between. The CDR3 region is CACTQGPGNTIYF. As DNA, the CDR3 is TGTGCCTGTACCCAGGGGCCTGGAAACACCATATATTTT.

V is TRBV10-2 and J is TRBJ2-1; no clear D gene. V was shortened by 2 bases and J by 1 base, with 9 bases between the two germline ends. Germline CDR1 reads WSHSY; CDR2 reads SAAADI. The CDR3 extends over 15 amino acids. The CDR3 sequence: CASSEPPRSYNEQFF. CDR3 bases: TGCGCCAGCAGTGAGCCCCCGAGGTCCTACAATGAGCAGTTCTTC.

V usage is TRBV9 and J usage is TRBJ2-2, with 7 bases that match TRBD1. CDR1 is SGDLS, CDR2 YYNGEE, per germline. This CDR3 has 16 residues. V lost 0 bases to trimming and J lost 1 base; unmatched junction nucleotides: 3. CDR3 sequence (DNA): TGTGCCAGCAGCGTAGGGGACAGCAAGAACACCGGGGAGCTGTTTTTT. Translating gives CASSVGDSKNTGELFF.

CDR3 sequence (DNA): TGTGCCAGCAGTTCGGTCAGCAGGGCCTACAATGAGCAGTTCTTC. Its translation is CASSSVSRAYNEQFF. This rearrangement joins TRBV6-5 to TRBJ2-1; weak D call: TRBD1 (5 bases). V was trimmed by 4 bases and J by 2 bases, leaving 12 bases between them. The CDR3 sequence is 15 residues long. Looked up from germline, CDR1 is MNHEY and CDR2 is SVGAGI.

This chain joins TRBV2 and TRBJ2-5; 9 nucleotides agree with TRBD2. The germline V gene has CDR1 SNHLY and CDR2 FYNNEI. This CDR3 has 15 residues. Trimming at V came to 4 bases and at J to 5 bases, leaving 8 bases not matched to a gene. As DNA, the CDR3 is TGTGCCAGCAGTGTTAGCGGGAGCGTCGAGGAGACCCAGTACTTC. Translating it yields CASSVSGSVEETQYF.

The V call is TRBV2, the J call TRBJ1-4, with 9 nucleotides matching TRBD1. The CDR3 runs to 14 residues. From germline, CDR1 is SNHLY and CDR2 FYNNEI. The V and J ends lost 5 bases and 7 bases, in that order; junction bases with no gene match: 5. The DNA of the CDR3 is TGTGCCAGCAGTAGCGGGACAGGGAGTGAAAAACTGTTTTTT. The encoded protein is CASSSGTGSEKLFF.